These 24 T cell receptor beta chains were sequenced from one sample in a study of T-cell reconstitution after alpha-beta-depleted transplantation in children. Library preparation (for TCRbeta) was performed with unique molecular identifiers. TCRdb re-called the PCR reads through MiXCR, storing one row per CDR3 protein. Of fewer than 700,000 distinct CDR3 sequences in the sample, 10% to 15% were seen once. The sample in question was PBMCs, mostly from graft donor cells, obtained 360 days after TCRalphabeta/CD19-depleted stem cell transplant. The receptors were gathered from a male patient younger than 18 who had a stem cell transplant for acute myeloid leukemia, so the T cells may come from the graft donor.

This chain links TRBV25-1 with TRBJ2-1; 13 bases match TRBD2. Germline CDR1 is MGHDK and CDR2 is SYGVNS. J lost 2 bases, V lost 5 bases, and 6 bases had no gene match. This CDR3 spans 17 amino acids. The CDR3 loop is CASSPRLAGGTYNEQFF. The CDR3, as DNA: TGTGCCAGCAGTCCGCGACTAGCGGGGGGAACCTACAATGAGCAGTTCTTC.

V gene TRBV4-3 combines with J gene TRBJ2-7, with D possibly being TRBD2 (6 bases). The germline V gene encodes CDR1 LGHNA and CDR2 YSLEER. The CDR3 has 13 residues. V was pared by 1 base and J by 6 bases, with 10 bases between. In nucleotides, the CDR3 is TGCGCCAGCAGCCAAGTAGCGGTAGGCGAGCAGTACTTC. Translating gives CASSQVAVGEQYF.

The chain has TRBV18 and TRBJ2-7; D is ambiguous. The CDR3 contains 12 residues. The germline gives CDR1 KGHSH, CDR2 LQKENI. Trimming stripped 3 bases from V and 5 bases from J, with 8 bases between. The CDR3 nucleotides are TGTGCCAGCTCACCTATGGGTGACGAGCAGTACTTC. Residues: CASSPMGDEQYF.

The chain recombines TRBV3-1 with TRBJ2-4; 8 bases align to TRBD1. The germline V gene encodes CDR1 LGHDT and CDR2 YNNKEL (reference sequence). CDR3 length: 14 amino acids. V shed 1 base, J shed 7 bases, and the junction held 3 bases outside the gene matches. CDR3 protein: CASSQVTGGNIQYF. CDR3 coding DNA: TGTGCCAGCAGCCAAGTAACAGGGGGGAACATTCAGTACTTC.

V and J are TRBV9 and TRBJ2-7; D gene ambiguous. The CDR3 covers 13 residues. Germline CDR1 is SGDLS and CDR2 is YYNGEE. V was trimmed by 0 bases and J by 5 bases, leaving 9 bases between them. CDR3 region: CASSVELAHEQYF. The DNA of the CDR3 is TGTGCCAGCAGCGTAGAGTTAGCCCACGAGCAGTACTTC.

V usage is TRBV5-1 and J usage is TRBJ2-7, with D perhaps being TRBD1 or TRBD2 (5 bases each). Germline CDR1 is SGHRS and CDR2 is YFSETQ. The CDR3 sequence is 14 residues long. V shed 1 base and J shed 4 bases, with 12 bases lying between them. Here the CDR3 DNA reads TGCGCCAGCAGCTTGACAAGGGACGGTTACGAGCAGTACTTC. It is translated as CASSLTRDGYEQYF.

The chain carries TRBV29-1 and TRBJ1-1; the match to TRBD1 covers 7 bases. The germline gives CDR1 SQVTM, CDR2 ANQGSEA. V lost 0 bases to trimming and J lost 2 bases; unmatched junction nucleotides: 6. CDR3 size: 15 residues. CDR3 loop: CSVEEGGQSNTEAFF. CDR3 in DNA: TGCAGCGTTGAAGAAGGGGGACAGAGCAACACTGAAGCTTTCTTT.

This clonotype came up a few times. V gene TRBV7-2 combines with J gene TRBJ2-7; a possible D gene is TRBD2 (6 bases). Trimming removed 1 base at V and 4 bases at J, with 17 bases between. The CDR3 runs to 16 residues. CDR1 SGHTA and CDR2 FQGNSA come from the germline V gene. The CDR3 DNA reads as TGTGCCAGCAGCTTAGGTCCCCTAGCAAGCGGGTACGAGCAGTACTTC. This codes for CASSLGPLASGYEQYF.

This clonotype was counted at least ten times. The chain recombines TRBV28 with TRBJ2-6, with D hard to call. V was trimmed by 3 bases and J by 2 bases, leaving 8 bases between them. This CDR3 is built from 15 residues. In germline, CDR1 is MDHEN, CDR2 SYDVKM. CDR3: CASSLRIAGANVLTF. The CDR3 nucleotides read TGTGCCAGCAGTTTGCGGATTGCTGGGGCCAACGTCCTGACTTTC.

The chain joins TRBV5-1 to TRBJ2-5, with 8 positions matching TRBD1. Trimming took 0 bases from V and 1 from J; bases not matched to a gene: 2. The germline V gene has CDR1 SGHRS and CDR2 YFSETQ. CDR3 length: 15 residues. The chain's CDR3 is CASSLVRGPQETQYF. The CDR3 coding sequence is TGCGCCAGCAGCTTGGTCAGGGGGCCCCAAGAGACCCAGTACTTC.

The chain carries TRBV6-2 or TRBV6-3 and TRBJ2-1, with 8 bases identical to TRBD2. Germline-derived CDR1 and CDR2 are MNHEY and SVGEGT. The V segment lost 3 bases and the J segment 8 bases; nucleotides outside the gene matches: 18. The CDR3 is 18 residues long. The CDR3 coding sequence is TGTGCCAGCAGTTATCCCATATTCGGGAGGGCCAATATAGATGAGCAGTTCTTC. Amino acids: CASSYPIFGRANIDEQFF.

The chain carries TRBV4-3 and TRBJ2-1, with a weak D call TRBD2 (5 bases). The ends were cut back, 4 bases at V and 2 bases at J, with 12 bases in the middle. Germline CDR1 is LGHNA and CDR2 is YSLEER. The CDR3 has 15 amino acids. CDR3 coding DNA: TGCGCCAGCAGCCTACGAAGCGGAGCCTACAATGAGCAGTTCTTC. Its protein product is CASSLRSGAYNEQFF.

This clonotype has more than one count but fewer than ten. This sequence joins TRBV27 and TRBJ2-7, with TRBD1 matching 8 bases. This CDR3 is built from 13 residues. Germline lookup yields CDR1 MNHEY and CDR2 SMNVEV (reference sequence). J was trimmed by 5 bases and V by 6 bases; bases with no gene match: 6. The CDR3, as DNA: TGTGCCAGCAGACCGACAGGGGTCCACGAGCAGTACTTC. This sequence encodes CASRPTGVHEQYF.

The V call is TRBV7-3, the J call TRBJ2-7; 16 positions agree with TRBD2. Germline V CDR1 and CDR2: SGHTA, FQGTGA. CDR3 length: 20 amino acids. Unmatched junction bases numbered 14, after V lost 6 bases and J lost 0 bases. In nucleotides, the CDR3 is TGTGCCAGCAGAGCGCCGGGACTAGCGGGAGGGCCCAGGGACTCCTACGAGCAGTACTTC. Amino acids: CASRAPGLAGGPRDSYEQYF.

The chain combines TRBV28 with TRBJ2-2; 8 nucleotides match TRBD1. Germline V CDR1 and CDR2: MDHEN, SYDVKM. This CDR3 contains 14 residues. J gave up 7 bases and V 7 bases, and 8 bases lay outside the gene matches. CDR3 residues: CASTNRGVDGELFF. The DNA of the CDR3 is TGTGCCAGCACAAACAGGGGGGTCGACGGGGAGCTGTTTTTT.

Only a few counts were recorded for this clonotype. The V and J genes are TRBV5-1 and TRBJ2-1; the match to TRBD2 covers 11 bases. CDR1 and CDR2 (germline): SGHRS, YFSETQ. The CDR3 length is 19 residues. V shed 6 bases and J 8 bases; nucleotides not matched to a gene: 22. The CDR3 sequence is CASKGQDRFTSGSVYEQFF. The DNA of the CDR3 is TGCGCCAGCAAGGGCCAGGACAGATTTACTAGCGGGAGTGTCTATGAGCAGTTCTTC.

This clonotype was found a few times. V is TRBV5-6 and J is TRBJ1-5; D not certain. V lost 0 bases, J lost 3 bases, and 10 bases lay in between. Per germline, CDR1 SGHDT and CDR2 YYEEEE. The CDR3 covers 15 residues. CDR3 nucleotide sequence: TGTGCCAGCAGCTTGGCCGGGATCTACAATCAGCCCCAGCATTTT. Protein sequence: CASSLAGIYNQPQHF.

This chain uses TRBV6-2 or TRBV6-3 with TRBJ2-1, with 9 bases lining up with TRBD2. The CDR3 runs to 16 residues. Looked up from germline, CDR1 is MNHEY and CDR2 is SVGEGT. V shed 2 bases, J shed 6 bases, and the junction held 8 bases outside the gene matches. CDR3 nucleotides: TGTGCCAGCAGTTACCTGGGTGCGGGAGGGGGCAATGAGCAGTTCTTC. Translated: CASSYLGAGGGNEQFF.

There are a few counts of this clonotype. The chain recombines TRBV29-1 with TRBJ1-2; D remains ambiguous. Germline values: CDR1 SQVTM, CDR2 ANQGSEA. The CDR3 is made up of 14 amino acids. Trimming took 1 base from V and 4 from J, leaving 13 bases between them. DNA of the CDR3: TGCAGCGTTGAAGTGCAGGCGACTAGCTATGGCTACACCTTC. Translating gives CSVEVQATSYGYTF.

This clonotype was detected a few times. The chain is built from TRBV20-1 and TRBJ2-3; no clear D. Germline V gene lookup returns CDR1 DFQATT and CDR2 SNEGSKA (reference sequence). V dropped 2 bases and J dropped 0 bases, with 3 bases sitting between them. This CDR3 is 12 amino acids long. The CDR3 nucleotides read TGCAGTGCTAGACTCAGCACAGATACGCAGTATTTT. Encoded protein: CSARLSTDTQYF.

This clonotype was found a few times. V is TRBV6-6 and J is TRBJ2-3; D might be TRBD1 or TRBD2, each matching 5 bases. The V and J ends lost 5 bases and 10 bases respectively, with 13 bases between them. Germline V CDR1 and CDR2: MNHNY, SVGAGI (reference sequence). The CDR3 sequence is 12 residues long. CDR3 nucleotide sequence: TGTGCCAGCAGTGGGACCGCCCAATCGCAGTATTTT. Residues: CASSGTAQSQYF.

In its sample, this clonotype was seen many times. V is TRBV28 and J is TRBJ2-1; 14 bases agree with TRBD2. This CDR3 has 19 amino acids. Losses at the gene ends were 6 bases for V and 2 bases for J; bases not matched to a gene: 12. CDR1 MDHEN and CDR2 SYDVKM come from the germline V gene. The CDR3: CASSPLPGLAGVTYNEQFF. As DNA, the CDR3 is TGTGCCAGCAGCCCGCTACCGGGACTAGCGGGAGTAACCTACAATGAGCAGTTCTTC.

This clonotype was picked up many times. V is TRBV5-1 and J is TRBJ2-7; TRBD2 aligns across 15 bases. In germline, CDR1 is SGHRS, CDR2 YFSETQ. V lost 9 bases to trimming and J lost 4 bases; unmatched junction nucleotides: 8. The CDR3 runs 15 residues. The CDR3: CAIRTSGRGMYEQYF. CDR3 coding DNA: TGCGCCATCCGGACTAGCGGGAGGGGAATGTACGAGCAGTACTTC.

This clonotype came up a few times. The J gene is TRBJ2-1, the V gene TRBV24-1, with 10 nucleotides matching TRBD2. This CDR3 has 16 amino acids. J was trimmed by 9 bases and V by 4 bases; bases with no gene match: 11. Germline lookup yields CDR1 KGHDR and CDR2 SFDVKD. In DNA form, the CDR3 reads TGTGCCACCAGTGACCCGACTAGCGGGTTCAATGGTGAGCAGTTCTTC. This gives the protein CATSDPTSGFNGEQFF.